This is a list of T cell receptor beta chains from one sample in a study of beta chain features in type 1 diabetes. Repertoires were generated with immunoSEQ multiplex PCR, while TCRdb's copy carries only in-frame clones and drops some. The data hold roughly 730,000 clones, with roughly 13% observed a single time. Source material: naive CD4+ T cells from blood. The receptors stem from a man aged 18-30 years with type 1 diabetes. The CDR3 runs from the conserved cysteine through the conserved F or W. A D gene is named only where the DNA matches it firmly. Size is stated for part of the rows, as once, few or many counts, or as a class when the clone is expanded.

CDR3aa: CASSPWTGEVTEAFF
CDR3nt: TGTGCCAGCAGCCCTTGGACAGGGGAGGTTACTGAAGCTTTCTTT
v_gene: TRBV5-4
abundance: -
d_gene: TRBD1
j_gene: TRBJ1-1

CDR3aa: CASSARTSGFTDTQYF
CDR3nt: TGTGCCAGCAGCGCCCGGACTAGCGGATTCACAGATACGCAGTATTTT
v_gene: TRBV9
abundance: -
d_gene: TRBD2
j_gene: TRBJ2-3

CDR3aa: CAWSGLQGGYGYTF
CDR3nt: TGTGCCTGGAGTGGATTGCAGGGAGGCTATGGCTACACCTTC
v_gene: TRBV30
abundance: -
d_gene: -
j_gene: TRBJ1-2

CDR3aa: CASSSDCSSYEQYF
CDR3nt: TGTGCCAGCAGTTCTGACTGTAGCTCCTACGAGCAGTACTTC
v_gene: TRBV21-1
abundance: -
d_gene: -
j_gene: TRBJ2-7

CDR3aa: CASSPRGPAGLYEQYF
CDR3nt: TGTGCCAGCAGCCCCCGCGGACCAGCGGGCCTCTACGAGCAGTACTTC
v_gene: TRBV14
abundance: -
d_gene: -
j_gene: TRBJ2-7

CDR3aa: CASRILQGKDQPQHF
CDR3nt: TGTGCCAGCAGGATCCTACAGGGGAAAGATCAGCCCCAGCATTTT
v_gene: TRBV6-1
abundance: -
d_gene: TRBD1
j_gene: TRBJ1-5

CDR3aa: CSANSGDTQYF
CDR3nt: TGCAGTGCGAATAGCGGAGATACGCAGTATTTT
v_gene: TRBV20-1
abundance: few
d_gene: -
j_gene: TRBJ2-3

CDR3aa: CASRAQPGQGETQYF
CDR3nt: TGTGCCAGCAGAGCCCAACCGGGACAGGGGGAGACCCAGTACTTC
v_gene: TRBV28
abundance: -
d_gene: TRBD1
j_gene: TRBJ2-5

CDR3aa: CASRVTGGGNEQFF
CDR3nt: TGTGCCAGCCGAGTTACAGGGGGCGGCAATGAGCAGTTCTTC
v_gene: TRBV14
abundance: few
d_gene: TRBD1
j_gene: TRBJ2-1

CDR3aa: CAWSLQETQYF
CDR3nt: TGTGCCTGGAGCCTCCAAGAGACCCAGTACTTC
v_gene: TRBV30
abundance: -
d_gene: -
j_gene: TRBJ2-5

CDR3aa: CAISDSKSGGSTDTQYF
CDR3nt: TGTGCCATCAGTGACTCTAAAAGCGGGGGGTCCACAGATACGCAGTATTTT
v_gene: TRBV10-3
abundance: -
d_gene: TRBD2
j_gene: TRBJ2-3